The 20 T cell receptor beta chains below all came from one sample that was sequenced in a study of shared clonotypes between healthy human individuals. Generated by immunoSEQ multiplex PCR, the TCRdb table keeps only in-frame clones and is missing some. In the table there are 1 million to 1.3 million clones, about 84% of which are singletons. The sequenced sample consisted of memory CD4+ T cells from PBMCs. Regarding subset: CD45RA-negative fraction. The receptors shown here come from a young man in good health. Some clones in this sample may be carry-over from other donors' samples.

The chain carries TRBV27 and TRBJ1-2; 8 bases fit TRBD1. Germline V gene sequence: CDR1 MNHEY, CDR2 SMNVEV (reference sequence). This CDR3 is built from 16 residues. The V gene end was trimmed by 3 bases and the J gene end by 4 bases; junction bases not matched to a gene: 10. The CDR3 protein is CASSFHRQGIGYGYTF. As DNA, the CDR3 is TGTGCCAGCAGTTTCCACCGACAGGGGATAGGCTATGGCTACACCTTC.

This sequence joins TRBV19 and TRBJ2-7, with D unresolved. The V and J ends lost 10 bases and 5 bases respectively, with 9 bases between them. CDR1 and CDR2 (germline): LNHDA, SQIVND (reference sequence). The CDR3 is 10 residues long. This CDR3 is CATVGHEQYF. In nucleotides, the CDR3 is TGTGCCACCGTCGGGCACGAGCAGTACTTC.

The chain combines TRBV27 with TRBJ1-3, with D hard to call. Germline V lookup: CDR1 MNHEY, CDR2 SMNVEV (reference sequence). This CDR3 has 13 amino acids. V lost 2 bases, J lost 0 bases, and 2 bases lay in between. CDR3 sequence (DNA): TGTGCCAGCAGTTTACACTCTGGAAACACCATATATTTT. It codes for CASSLHSGNTIYF.

A note on this clone: This clone may be a read error of a much larger clone one base away. The chain carries TRBV18 and TRBJ1-4; D call uncertain. The CDR3 is 13 residues long. CDR1 and CDR2 from the germline V gene are KGHSH and LQKENI. Here the CDR3 reads CAGSSLLGEKLFF. CDR3 nucleotide sequence: TGTGCCGGCTCATCCCTCCTGGGTGAAAAACTGTTTTTT. The entire variable domain, with the rest obtained from reference TRBV18 and TRBJ1-4, is as follows: NAGVMQNPRHLVRRRGQEARLRCSPMKGHSHVYWYRQLPEEGLKFMVYLQKENIIDESGMPKERFSAEFPKEGPSILRIQQVVRGDSAAYFCAGSSLLGEKLFFGSGTQLSVL.

The V call is TRBV7-2, the J call TRBJ1-2, with no clear D. This CDR3 region has 14 residues. Trimming took off 5 bases at V and 0 bases at J, with 10 bases between the two ends. CDR1 and CDR2 from the germline V gene are SGHTA and FQGNSA. As DNA, the CDR3 is TGTGCCAGCAGCCCTACTCGGTCTAACTATGGCTACACCTTC. It is translated as CASSPTRSNYGYTF.

The table lists this clone with many counts. The chain recombines TRBV25-1 with TRBJ2-5, with TRBD2 matching 7 bases. The CDR3 covers 12 residues. Looked up from germline, CDR1 is MGHDK and CDR2 is SYGVNS. The junction had 3 bases not matched to a gene; V was cut back by 0 bases and J by 11 bases. The CDR3: CASSEYRGGQYF. The CDR3 DNA is TGTGCCAGCAGTGAATATAGGGGAGGGCAGTACTTC. Together with reference TRBV25-1 and TRBJ2-5, the CDR3 gives the full variable domain: EADIYQTPRYLVIGTGKKITLECSQTMGHDKMYWYQQDPGMELHLIHYSYGVNSTEKGDLSSESTVSRIRTEHFPLTLESARPSHTSQYLCASSEYRGGQYFGPGTRLLVL.

The chain recombines TRBV4-3 with TRBJ2-1; tentatively, D is TRBD2 (5 bases). V was clipped by 1 base and J by 4 bases, with 5 bases between them. CDR1 and CDR2 (germline): LGHNA, YSLEER. There are 13 residues in the CDR3. The chain's CDR3 is CASSQGLYNEQFF. The CDR3 region has the DNA TGCGCCAGCAGCCAAGGACTATACAATGAGCAGTTCTTC.

The chain combines TRBV7-6 with TRBJ2-2, with D possibly TRBD1 on 5 matching bases. V lost 5 bases and J lost 2, with 15 bases in between. CDR1 and CDR2 (germline): SGHVS, FNYEAQ. The CDR3 runs to 16 residues. The chain's CDR3 is CASSRFPDRNTGELFF. The CDR3 DNA is TGTGCCAGCAGCCGATTCCCCGACAGAAACACCGGGGAGCTGTTTTTT.

The chain has TRBV27 and TRBJ2-1; 7 bases line up with TRBD1. This CDR3 has 15 amino acids. Germline V gives CDR1 MNHEY, CDR2 SMNVEV (reference sequence). V was pared by 2 bases and J by 12 bases, with 13 bases of the junction left unmatched. This CDR3 reads CASSLRQGPRDRQFF. The CDR3 DNA follows: TGTGCCAGCAGTTTACGACAGGGCCCCCGAGATAGGCAGTTCTTC.

The V and J genes are TRBV2 and TRBJ2-5, with D possibly TRBD1 on 6 matching bases. The V and J ends lost 6 bases and 3 bases respectively, with 14 bases between them. The CDR3 has 14 residues. The germline CDR1 and CDR2 sequences are SNHLY and FYNNEI. CDR3 sequence reads: CASSFGTYEETQYF. For the CDR3, the DNA is TGTGCCAGCAGCTTCGGGACATACGAAGAGACCCAGTACTTC.

The chain couples TRBV5-1 to TRBJ1-1; no clear D gene. Trimming shortened V by 4 bases and J by 3 bases, and 13 bases separated the two germline ends. The germline V gene has CDR1 SGHRS and CDR2 YFSETQ. The CDR3 loop spans 14 amino acids. The CDR3: CASSQPGRYTEAFF. CDR3 in DNA: TGCGCCAGCAGCCAGCCGGGGAGGTACACTGAAGCTTTCTTT.

The genes are TRBV4-1 and TRBJ1-2; no firm D call. Per germline, CDR1 MGHRA and CDR2 YSYEKL. The CDR3 is 15 residues long. Trimming pared 3 bases from V and 2 bases from J, leaving 13 bases between. CDR3 in DNA: TGCGCCAGCAGCCATCTACCGGGCGTCAACTATGGCTACACCTTC. Translating it yields CASSHLPGVNYGYTF.

The V call is TRBV4-1, the J call TRBJ2-7, with TRBD1 as a possible D gene (5 bases). Trimming left V 0 bases short and J 6 bases short, with 9 bases between. The germline V gene encodes CDR1 MGHRA and CDR2 YSYEKL. The CDR3 covers 13 residues. DNA of the CDR3: TGCGCCAGCAGCCAAGATTTGGGGCTCGAGCAGTACTTC. It translates to CASSQDLGLEQYF.

The genes are TRBV29-1 and TRBJ2-1, with D possibly being TRBD1 (7 bases). Germline CDR1 and CDR2: SQVTM and ANQGSEA. CDR3 size: 15 residues. V shed 0 bases and J shed 7 bases, with 16 bases lying between them. This CDR3 is CSVEDPVTGRNEQFF. For the CDR3, the DNA is TGCAGCGTTGAAGATCCGGTGACAGGGAGGAATGAGCAGTTCTTC.

The chain joins TRBV14 to TRBJ2-7, with 8 nucleotides matching TRBD2. J was trimmed by 1 base and V by 4 bases; bases with no gene match: 9. CDR1 is SGHDN, CDR2 FVKESK, per germline. This CDR3 spans 16 amino acids. This CDR3 is CASSPRGSGKSYEQYF. CDR3 DNA sequence: TGTGCCAGCAGCCCCCGGGGTAGCGGGAAATCCTACGAGCAGTACTTC.

This clone came up once. The V gene is TRBV6-1, the J gene TRBJ2-2; 9 bases are shared with TRBD1. Trimming cost V 4 bases and J 2 bases; bases outside gene matches: 2. Germline CDR1 is MNHNS and CDR2 is SASEGT. The CDR3 is made up of 15 amino acids. The CDR3 region has the DNA TGTGCCAGCAGTGGGGGACAGGGAAACACCGGGGAGCTGTTTTTT. Protein product: CASSGGQGNTGELFF.

The V and J genes are TRBV28 and TRBJ1-1; weak D call: TRBD1 (5 bases). The CDR3 covers 17 residues. Trimming shortened V by 5 bases and J by 5 bases, and 24 bases separated the two germline ends. Germline values: CDR1 MDHEN, CDR2 SYDVKM. The CDR3, as DNA: TGTGCCAGCAGTCCCCACGGGACTTTTTTGGCCTCGACTGAAGCTTTCTTT. Translation gives CASSPHGTFLASTEAFF.

The chain uses TRBV19 and TRBJ2-5, with 12 bases aligning to TRBD1. The CDR3 runs to 15 residues. With 1 base clipped from V and 4 bases from J, the junction kept 1 base outside the gene matches. CDR1 and CDR2 from the germline V gene are LNHDA and SQIVND (reference sequence). The CDR3 loop is CASSIGDRGPETQYF. The CDR3 DNA reads TGTGCCAGTAGTATAGGGGACAGGGGGCCAGAGACCCAGTACTTC.

This clone was detected a few times. The chain couples TRBV25-1 to TRBJ1-1; 9 positions match TRBD1. This CDR3 spans 12 amino acids. Germline V gene sequence: CDR1 MGHDK, CDR2 SYGVNS. V was clipped by 5 bases and J by 12 bases; unmatched bases: 7. The DNA of the CDR3 is TGTGCCAGCAGTAAATTGGGACAGGGAACTTTCTTT. Translation gives CASSKLGQGTFF.

The rearrangement joins TRBV7-3 to TRBJ2-2; D may match TRBD1 or TRBD2 (5 bases each). V dropped 5 bases and J dropped 0 bases, with 10 bases sitting between them. Germline V CDR1 and CDR2: SGHTA, FQGTGA. The CDR3 is 15 residues long. The CDR3: CASSQGRSNTGELFF. In nucleotides, the CDR3 is TGTGCCAGCAGCCAGGGACGGTCGAACACCGGGGAGCTGTTTTTT.